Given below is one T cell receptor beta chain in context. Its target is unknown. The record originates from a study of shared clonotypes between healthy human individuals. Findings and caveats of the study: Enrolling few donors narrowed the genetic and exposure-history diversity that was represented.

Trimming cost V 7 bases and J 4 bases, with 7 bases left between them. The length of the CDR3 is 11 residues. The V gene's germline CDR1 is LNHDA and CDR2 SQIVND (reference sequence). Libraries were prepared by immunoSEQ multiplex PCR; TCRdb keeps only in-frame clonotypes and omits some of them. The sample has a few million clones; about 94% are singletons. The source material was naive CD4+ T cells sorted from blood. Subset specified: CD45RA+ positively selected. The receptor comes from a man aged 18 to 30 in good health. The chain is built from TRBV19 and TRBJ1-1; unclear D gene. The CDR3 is CASTWGTEAFF. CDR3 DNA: TGTGCCAGTACCTGGGGCACTGAAGCTTTCTTT.